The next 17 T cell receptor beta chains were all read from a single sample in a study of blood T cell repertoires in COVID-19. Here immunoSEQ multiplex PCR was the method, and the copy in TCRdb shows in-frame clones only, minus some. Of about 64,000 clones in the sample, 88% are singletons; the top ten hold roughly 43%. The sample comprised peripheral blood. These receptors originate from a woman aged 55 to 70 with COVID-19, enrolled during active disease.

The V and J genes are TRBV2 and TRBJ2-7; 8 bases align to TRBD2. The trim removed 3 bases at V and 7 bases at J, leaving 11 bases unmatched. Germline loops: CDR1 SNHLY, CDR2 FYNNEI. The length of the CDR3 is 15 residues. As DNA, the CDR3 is TGTGCCAGCAGTGATGACGGGGGGGCCGTCGGGGAGCAGTACTTC. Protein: CASSDDGGAVGEQYF.

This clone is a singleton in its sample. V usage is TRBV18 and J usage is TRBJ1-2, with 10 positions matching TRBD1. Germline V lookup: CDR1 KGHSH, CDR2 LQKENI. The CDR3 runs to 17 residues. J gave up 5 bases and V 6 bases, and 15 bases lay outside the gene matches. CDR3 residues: CASSPSLGTGAAYGYTF. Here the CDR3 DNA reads TGTGCCAGCTCGCCTTCGTTGGGGACAGGGGCCGCTTATGGCTACACCTTC. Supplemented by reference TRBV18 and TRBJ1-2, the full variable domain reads NAGVMQNPRHLVRRRGQEARLRCSPMKGHSHVYWYRQLPEEGLKFMVYLQKENIIDESGMPKERFSAEFPKEGPSILRIQQVVRGDSAAYFCASSPSLGTGAAYGYTFGSGTRLTVV.

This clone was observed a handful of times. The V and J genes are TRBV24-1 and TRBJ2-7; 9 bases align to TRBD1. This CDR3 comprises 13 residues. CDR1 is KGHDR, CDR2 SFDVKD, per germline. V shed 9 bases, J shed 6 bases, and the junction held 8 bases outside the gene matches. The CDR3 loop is CATSGTGSSEQYF. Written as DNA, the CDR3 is TGTGCCACCTCGGGGACAGGGTCGTCCGAGCAGTACTTC.

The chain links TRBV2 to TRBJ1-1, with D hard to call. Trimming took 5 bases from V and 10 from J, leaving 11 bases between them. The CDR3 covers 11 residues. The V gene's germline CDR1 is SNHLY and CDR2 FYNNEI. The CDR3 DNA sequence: TGTGCCAGCAGTCCCCGGGGAGGAGCTTTCTTT. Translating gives CASSPRGGAFF. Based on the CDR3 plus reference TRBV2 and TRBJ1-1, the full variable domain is EPEVTQTPSHQVTQMGQEVILRCVPISNHLYFYWYRQILGQKVEFLVSFYNNEISEKSEIFDDQFSVERPDGSNFTLKIRSTKLEDSAMYFCASSPRGGAFFGQGTRLTVV.

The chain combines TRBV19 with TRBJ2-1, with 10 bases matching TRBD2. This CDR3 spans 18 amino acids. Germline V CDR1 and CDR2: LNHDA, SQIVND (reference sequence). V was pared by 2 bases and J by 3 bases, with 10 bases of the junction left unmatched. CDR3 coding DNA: TGTGCCAGTAGTATAAGGGCTAGCGGGAGTAGTGTCTACAATGAGCAGTTCTTC. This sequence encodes CASSIRASGSSVYNEQFF. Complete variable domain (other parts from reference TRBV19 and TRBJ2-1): DGGITQSPKYLFRKEGQNVTLSCEQNLNHDAMYWYRQDPGQGLRLIYYSQIVNDFQKGDIAEGYSVSREKKESFPLTVTSAQKNPTAFYLCASSIRASGSSVYNEQFFGPGTRLTVL.

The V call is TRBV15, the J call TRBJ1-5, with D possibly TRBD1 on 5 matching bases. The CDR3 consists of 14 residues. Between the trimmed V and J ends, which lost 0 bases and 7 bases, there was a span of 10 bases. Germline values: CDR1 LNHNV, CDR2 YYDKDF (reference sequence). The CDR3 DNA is TGTGCCACCAGCAGAGATGCAGGGTCGCAGCCCCAGCATTTT. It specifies CATSRDAGSQPQHF.

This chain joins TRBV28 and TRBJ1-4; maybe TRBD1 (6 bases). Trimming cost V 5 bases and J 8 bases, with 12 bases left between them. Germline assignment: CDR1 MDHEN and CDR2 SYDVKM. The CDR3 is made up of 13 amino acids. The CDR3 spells CASSPTGREKLFF. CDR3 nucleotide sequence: TGTGCCAGCAGTCCGACAGGCCGGGAAAAACTGTTTTTT.

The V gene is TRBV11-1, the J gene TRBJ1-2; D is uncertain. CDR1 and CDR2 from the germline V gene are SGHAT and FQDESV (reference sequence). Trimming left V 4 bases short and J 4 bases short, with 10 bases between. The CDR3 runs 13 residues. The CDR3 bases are TGTGCCAGCAGCTACAGAAACCTCTATGGCTACACCTTC. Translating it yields CASSYRNLYGYTF.

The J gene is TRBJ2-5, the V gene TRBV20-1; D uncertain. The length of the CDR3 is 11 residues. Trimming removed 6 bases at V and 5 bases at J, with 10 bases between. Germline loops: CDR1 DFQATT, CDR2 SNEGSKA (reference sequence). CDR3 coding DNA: TGCAGTGCCGCCCCCCGGGAGACCCAGTACTTC. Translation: CSAAPRETQYF.

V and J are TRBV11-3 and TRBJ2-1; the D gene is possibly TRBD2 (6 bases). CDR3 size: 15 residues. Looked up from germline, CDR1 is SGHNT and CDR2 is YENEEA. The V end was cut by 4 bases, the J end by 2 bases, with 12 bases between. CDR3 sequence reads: CASSSSGFAYNEQFF. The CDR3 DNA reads TGTGCCAGCAGCTCGAGCGGGTTTGCCTACAATGAGCAGTTCTTC.

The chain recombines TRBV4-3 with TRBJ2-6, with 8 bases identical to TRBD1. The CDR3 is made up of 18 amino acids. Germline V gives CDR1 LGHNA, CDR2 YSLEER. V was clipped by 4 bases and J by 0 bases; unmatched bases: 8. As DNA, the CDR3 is TGCGCCAGCAGCCCCGGACAGGGCTCCTTCTCTGGGGCCAACGTCCTGACTTTC. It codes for CASSPGQGSFSGANVLTF.

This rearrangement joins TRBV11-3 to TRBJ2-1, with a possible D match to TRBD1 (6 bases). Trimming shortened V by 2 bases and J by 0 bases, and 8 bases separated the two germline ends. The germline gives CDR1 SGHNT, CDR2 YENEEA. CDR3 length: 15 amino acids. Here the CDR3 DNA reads TGTGCCAGCAGCTTACAGGGGAGCTCCTACAATGAGCAGTTCTTC. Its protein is CASSLQGSSYNEQFF.

This CDR3 reads CASSTSGQGANQPQHF. In nucleotides, the CDR3 is TGTGCCAGTAGTACCTCCGGGCAGGGGGCGAATCAGCCCCAGCATTTT. The chain couples TRBV19 to TRBJ1-5, with 8 nucleotides matching TRBD1. Germline CDR1 reads LNHDA; CDR2 reads SQIVND (reference sequence). J was trimmed by 4 bases and V by 4 bases; bases with no gene match: 9. The CDR3 has 16 residues.

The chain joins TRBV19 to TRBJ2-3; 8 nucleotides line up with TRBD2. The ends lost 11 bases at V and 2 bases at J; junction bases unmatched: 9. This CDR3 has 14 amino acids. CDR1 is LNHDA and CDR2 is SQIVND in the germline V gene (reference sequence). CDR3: CAAWAGGPTDTQYF. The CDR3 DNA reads TGTGCCGCGTGGGCGGGGGGTCCCACAGATACGCAGTATTTT. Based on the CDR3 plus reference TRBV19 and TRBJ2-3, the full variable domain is DGGITQSPKYLFRKEGQNVTLSCEQNLNHDAMYWYRQDPGQGLRLIYYSQIVNDFQKGDIAEGYSVSREKKESFPLTVTSAQKNPTAFYLCAAWAGGPTDTQYFGPGTRLTVL.

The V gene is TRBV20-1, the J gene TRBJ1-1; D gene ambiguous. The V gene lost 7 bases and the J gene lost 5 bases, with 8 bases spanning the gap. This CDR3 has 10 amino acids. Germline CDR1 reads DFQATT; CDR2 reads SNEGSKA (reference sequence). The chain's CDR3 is CSGLETEAFF. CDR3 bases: TGCAGTGGGCTGGAGACTGAAGCTTTCTTT.

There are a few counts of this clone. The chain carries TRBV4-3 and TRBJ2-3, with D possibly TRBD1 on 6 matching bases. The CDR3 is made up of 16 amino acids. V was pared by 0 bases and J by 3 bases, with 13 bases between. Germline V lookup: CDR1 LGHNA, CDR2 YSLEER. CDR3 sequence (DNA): TGCGCCAGCAGCCAAGATTGGACAGCCGTTACAGATACGCAGTATTTT. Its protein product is CASSQDWTAVTDTQYF.

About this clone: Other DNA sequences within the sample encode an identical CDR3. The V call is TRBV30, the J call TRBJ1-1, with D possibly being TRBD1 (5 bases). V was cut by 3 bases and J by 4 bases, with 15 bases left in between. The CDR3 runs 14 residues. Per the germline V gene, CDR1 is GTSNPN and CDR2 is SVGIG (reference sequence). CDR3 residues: CAWSVIGEGTEAFF. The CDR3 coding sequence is TGTGCCTGGAGCGTCATAGGGGAGGGCACTGAAGCTTTCTTT.